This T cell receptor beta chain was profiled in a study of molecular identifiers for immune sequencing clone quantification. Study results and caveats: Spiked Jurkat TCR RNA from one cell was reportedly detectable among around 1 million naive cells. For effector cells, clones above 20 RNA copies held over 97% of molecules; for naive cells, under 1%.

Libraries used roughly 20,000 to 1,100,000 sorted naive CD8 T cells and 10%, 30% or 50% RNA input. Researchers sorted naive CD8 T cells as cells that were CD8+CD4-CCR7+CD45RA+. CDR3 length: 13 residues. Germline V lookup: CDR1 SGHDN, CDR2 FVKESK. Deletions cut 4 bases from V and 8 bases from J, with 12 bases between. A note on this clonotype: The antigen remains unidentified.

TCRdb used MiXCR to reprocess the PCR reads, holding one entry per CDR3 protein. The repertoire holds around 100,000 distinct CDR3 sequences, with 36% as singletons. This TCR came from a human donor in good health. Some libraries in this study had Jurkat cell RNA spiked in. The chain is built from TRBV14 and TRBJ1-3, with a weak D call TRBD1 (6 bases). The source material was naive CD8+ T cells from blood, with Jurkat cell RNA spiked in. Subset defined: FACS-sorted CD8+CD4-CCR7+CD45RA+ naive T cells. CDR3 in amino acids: CASSRWGLDTIYF. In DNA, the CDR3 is TGTGCCAGCAGCCGGTGGGGGCTTGACACCATATATTTT.